This is a list of T cell receptor beta chains from one sample in a study of cytomegalovirus exposure and HLA in healthy donors. The protocol was immunoSEQ multiplex PCR, while the TCRdb copy is restricted to in-frame clones and leaves out a portion. The sample consists of under 50,000 clones, around 90% of them appearing once. Source material: PBMCs. These receptor sequences come from a woman aged 40 to 50 in good health and CMV-seropositive. Both conserved end residues are part of each CDR3. The D gene is left open where the match is weak. Size values are once, few and many counts, or a class for expanded clones, and some rows have none.

j_call,clone_size,v_call,d_call,cdr3_aa,cdr3_nt
TRBJ1-2,NA,TRBV28,NA,CASTPPVSQHYGYTF,TGTGCCAGCACCCCGCCCGTTTCACAACACTATGGCTACACCTTC
TRBJ1-1,once,TRBV19,TRBD1,CASKPRDRANTEAFF,TGTGCCAGTAAGCCCCGGGACAGGGCGAACACTGAAGCTTTCTTT
TRBJ2-5,NA,TRBV29-1,NA,CSVEVLGHGKTQYF,TGCAGCGTTGAAGTCCTGGGACACGGAAAGACCCAGTACTTC
TRBJ2-3,NA,TRBV27,NA,CASRVWGVSGGTQQDTQYF,TGTGCCAGCAGGGTATGGGGGGTTTCTGGCGGCACCCAACAAGATACGCAGTATTTT
TRBJ2-2,NA,TRBV7-2,NA,CASGGGARTGELFF,TGTGCCAGCGGCGGAGGGGCGCGCACCGGGGAGCTGTTTTTT
TRBJ2-2,NA,TRBV5-6,NA,CASSFTRNTGELFF,TGTGCCAGCAGCTTCACACGAAACACCGGGGAGCTGTTTTTT
TRBJ1-4,NA,TRBV6-5,NA,CASRGRDEKLFF,TGTGCCAGCAGGGGCCGTGATGAAAAACTGTTTTTT
TRBJ1-4,few,TRBV5-6,NA,CASSSYRVASTNEKLFF,TGTGCCAGCAGCTCCTACAGGGTGGCCTCAACTAATGAAAAACTGTTTTTT
TRBJ2-7,NA,TRBV27,NA,CASSPDRISWVSYEQYF,TGTGCCAGCAGTCCAGACAGGATCTCTTGGGTATCCTACGAGCAGTACTTC
TRBJ2-5,NA,TRBV19,NA,CASSIGLGETQYF,TGTGCCAGTAGTATCGGACTTGGGGAGACCCAGTACTTC
TRBJ2-7,NA,TRBV19,TRBD1,CASSIDRAYEQYF,TGTGCCAGTAGTATTGACAGGGCCTACGAGCAGTACTTC
TRBJ1-2,NA,TRBV28,NA,CASSVRYGYTF,TGTGCCAGCAGTGTTCGGTATGGCTACACCTTC
TRBJ2-1,NA,TRBV29-1,TRBD2,CSVDSPSGGLLGNEQFF,TGCAGCGTTGATAGCCCCAGCGGGGGGCTTTTAGGAAATGAGCAGTTCTTC
TRBJ1-4,NA,TRBV5-1,NA,CASSMEGGRLEKLFF,TGCGCCAGCAGCATGGAGGGGGGGCGCTTAGAAAAACTGTTTTTT
TRBJ1-1,NA,TRBV6-5,TRBD1,CASSVEQGSTEAFF,TGTGCCAGCAGTGTGGAACAGGGGAGCACTGAAGCTTTCTTT
TRBJ2-7,NA,TRBV6-5,TRBD1,CASSLDRVGYEQYF,TGTGCCAGCAGCCTCGACAGGGTAGGGTACGAGCAGTACTTC
TRBJ1-5,NA,TRBV18,TRBD1,CASSPGTGFPLSQPQHF,TGTGCCAGCTCACCTGGGACAGGGTTCCCTCTGTCGCAGCCCCAGCATTTT
TRBJ2-5,NA,TRBV5-1,NA,CASSSTGEGETQYF,TGCGCCAGCAGCTCGACAGGGGAGGGGGAGACCCAGTACTTC